This T cell receptor (beta chain) emerged from a study of T cells in Graves' hyperthyroidism and ophthalmopathy (dated by TCRdb to the late 2010s). At the level of the whole study: Peripheral blood was sampled at the time of initial diagnosis, prior to any treatment. A discovery cohort of about a hundred patients, roughly 43 with Graves' ophthalmopathy and fewer than 65 with stable Graves' hyperthyroidism, was used to find distinguishing TCR V-J signatures. An independent validation cohort of around 20 hyperthyroidism patients and 17 patients who later progressed to ophthalmopathy tested prospective prediction of ophthalmopathy. For training and testing, the roughly 97 patients in the discovery cohort were randomly divided in a 7:3 ratio. In addition, the study compared T-cell repertoires in thyroid tissue and in blood from over 5 Graves' hyperthyroidism patients. Following sampling, methimazole starting at 30 mg daily was given to hyperthyroidism patients, and high-dose intravenous methylprednisolone was given to ophthalmopathy patients. The paper describes TCR Vbeta CDR3 sequencing of 140 or so peripheral blood samples, made up of about 41 ophthalmopathy patients, roughly 80 hyperthyroidism patients and 17 progressor patients.

On the study overall, not on this receptor specifically: During validation, the model predicted progression to ophthalmopathy a median of roughly 7.1 months ahead of onset, with around 71% sensitivity and around 72% specificity. Ophthalmopathy was separated from stable hyperthyroidism by a 13 V-J signature model, with just over 85% sensitivity and roughly 81% specificity obtained in cross-validation and 80%/75% obtained in testing. Most expanded thyroid clonotypes (frequency above 0.001) were also found in blood, which suggests that blood repertoires may mirror thyroid immune responses. No statistical method was used to set the sample size in advance, and investigators knew the group allocation.

Trimming takes 3 bases from V and 1 base from J, and the germline ends sit 18 bases apart. Including cysteine and phenylalanine, the CDR3 has 17 amino acids. Left in the record is the CDR3 DNA by itself, 51 bases read in frame from the first base. The germline V gene encodes CDR1 LGHDT and CDR2 YNNKEL (reference sequence). In the ophthalmopathy patients, disease was moderately to severely active, with a Clinical Activity Score of 3 or more, a NOSPECS grade of 4 or more, and a duration of less than 3 months. The study excluded patients with uncontrolled infections, other autoimmune diseases, pregnancy or lactation. Diagnoses were established on the basis of clinical symptoms, serum thyroxine and TRAb, thyroid ultrasound, and orbital computed tomography. PBMCs were isolated from around 10 ml of fresh peripheral blood by Ficoll-Paque density gradient centrifugation. Total RNA was extracted with Trizol reagent, and quality was checked on an Agilent 2100 Bioanalyzer.

Amplification of TCR beta CDR3 regions was carried out from RNA transcripts. A first-round RT-PCR of the TCR CDR3 used the HTBI primer set with the Qiagen OneStep RT-PCR kit. Libraries were constructed in a second round of multiplex PCR, after which size selection and purification were carried out. Libraries were sequenced paired-end with 100 bp reads on an Illumina HiSeq2000. The study's own analysis went as follows. Raw data were processed with SOAPnuke, discarding reads with adapters, uncalled bases, mean Phred below 15, or no exact constant-primer or identifier match. High-quality paired reads were merged with COPE v1.2.5, and unique nucleotide sequences were defined as clonotypes. MiTCR v1.1 was used to align the clonotypes against IMGT TRBV, TRBD and TRBJ reference segments. Only V-J combinations with frequency above 0.0001, covering roughly 99% of repertoires, were analysed. A TCS score was defined as the ratio of F50 (clonal expansion) to E x V (chaos), with BLOSUM62-based TCRdist applied between CDR3 peptides within each V-J. Welch's t-statistics and random forest reduced just over 500 V-J features to under 15, which were used in a naive Bayes classifier (R e1071). TCRdb itself trimmed the public reads at Q25 with fastp, ran MiXCR and retained productive beta chains. Each entry merges the rows of one CDR3 protein and shows their most common DNA and genes. The V and J calls follow TCRdb's processing rather than the paper's. This sample has approximately 620,000 distinct CDR3 sequences in its table, and 15% to 20% of those were observed once. The ten largest clones take up roughly 3.3% of the sample.

This clonotype was observed at least ten times. No antigen is known for it. Per-base qualities were not stored, and no clone one base away is much larger. The sample comprised blood. Here the chain combines TRBV3-1 and TRBJ2-5, with TRBD2 as a weak D call on 5 bases. This receptor was identified in a woman in her 40s with Graves' ophthalmopathy. The CDR3 here reads CASSQTLGAGPQETQYF. Here is the DNA: TGTGCCAGCAGCCAGACCCTAGGCGCGGGTCCCCAAGAGACCCAGTACTTC.